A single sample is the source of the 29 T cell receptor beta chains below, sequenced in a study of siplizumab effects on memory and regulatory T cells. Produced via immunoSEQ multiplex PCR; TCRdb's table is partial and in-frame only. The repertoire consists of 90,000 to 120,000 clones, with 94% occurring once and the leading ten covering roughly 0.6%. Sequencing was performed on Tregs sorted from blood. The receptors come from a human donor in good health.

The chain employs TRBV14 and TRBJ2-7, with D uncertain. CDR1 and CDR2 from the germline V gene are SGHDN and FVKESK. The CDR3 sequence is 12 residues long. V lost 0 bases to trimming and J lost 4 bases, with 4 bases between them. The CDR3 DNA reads TGTGCCAGCAGCCAAGATTCTTACGAGCAGTACTTC. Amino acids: CASSQDSYEQYF.

The CDR3 region is CASSLQGRLASTDTQYF. CDR3 coding DNA: TGTGCCAGCAGCTTACAAGGACGACTAGCGAGCACAGATACGCAGTATTTT. The chain has TRBV5-6 and TRBJ2-3; 8 bases fit TRBD2. Per germline, CDR1 SGHDT and CDR2 YYEEEE. The length of the CDR3 is 17 residues. The junction had 8 bases not matched to a gene; V was cut back by 2 bases and J by 0 bases.

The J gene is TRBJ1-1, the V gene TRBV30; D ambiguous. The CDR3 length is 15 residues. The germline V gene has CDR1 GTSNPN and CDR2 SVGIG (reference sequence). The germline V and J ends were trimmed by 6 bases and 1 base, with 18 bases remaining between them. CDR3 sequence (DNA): TGTGCCTGTAAGAATCTTGGGCGGCCGAACACTGAAGCTTTCTTT. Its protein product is CACKNLGRPNTEAFF.

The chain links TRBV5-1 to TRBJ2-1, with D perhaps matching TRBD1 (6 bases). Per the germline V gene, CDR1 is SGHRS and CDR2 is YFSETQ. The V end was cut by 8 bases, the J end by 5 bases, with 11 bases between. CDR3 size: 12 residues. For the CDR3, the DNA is TGCGCCAGTTCCGGGACAAACAATGAGCAGTTCTTC. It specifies CASSGTNNEQFF.

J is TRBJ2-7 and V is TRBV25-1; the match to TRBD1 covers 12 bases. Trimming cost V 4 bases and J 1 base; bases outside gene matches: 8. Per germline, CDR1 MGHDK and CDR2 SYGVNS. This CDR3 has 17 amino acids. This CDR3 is CASSGNPGQGASYEQYF. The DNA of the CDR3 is TGTGCCAGCAGTGGAAATCCGGGACAGGGGGCTTCCTACGAGCAGTACTTC.

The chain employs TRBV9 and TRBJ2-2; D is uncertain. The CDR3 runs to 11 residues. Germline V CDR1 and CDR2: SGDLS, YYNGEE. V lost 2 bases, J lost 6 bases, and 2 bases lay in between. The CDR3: CASSVSGELFF. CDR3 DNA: TGTGCCAGCAGCGTTTCCGGGGAGCTGTTTTTT.

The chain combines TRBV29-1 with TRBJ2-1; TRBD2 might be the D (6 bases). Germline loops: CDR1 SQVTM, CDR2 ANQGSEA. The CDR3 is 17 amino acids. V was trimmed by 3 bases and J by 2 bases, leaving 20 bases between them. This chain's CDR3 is CSVEMGLLATTYNEQFF. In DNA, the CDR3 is TGCAGCGTTGAGATGGGCTTACTAGCAACGACCTACAATGAGCAGTTCTTC.

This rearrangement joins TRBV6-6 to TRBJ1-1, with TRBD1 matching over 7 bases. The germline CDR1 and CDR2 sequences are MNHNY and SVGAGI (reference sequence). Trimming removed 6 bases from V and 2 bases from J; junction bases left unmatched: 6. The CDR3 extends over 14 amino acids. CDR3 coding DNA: TGTGCCAGCAGCGAGGGGACAGCCAACACTGAAGCTTTCTTT. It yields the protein CASSEGTANTEAFF.

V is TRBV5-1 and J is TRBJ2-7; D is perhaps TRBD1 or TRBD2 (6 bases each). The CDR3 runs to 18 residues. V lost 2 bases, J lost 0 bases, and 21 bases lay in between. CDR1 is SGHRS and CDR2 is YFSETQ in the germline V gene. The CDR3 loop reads CASSFLWRDNRSSYEQYF. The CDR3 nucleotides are TGCGCCAGCAGCTTTTTGTGGCGGGACAACCGAAGCTCCTACGAGCAGTACTTC.

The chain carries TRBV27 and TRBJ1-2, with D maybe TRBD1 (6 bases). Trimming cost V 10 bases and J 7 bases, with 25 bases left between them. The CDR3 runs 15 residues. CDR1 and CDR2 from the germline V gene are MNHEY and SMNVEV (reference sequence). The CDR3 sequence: CATQTGGLGFGGYTF. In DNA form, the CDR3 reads TGTGCCACACAGACAGGAGGGTTGGGTTTTGGTGGCTACACCTTC.

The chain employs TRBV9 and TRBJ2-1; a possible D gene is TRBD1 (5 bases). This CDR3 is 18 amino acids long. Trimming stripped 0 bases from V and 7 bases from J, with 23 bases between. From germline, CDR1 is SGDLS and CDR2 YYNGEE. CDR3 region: CASSVEILWGDSMNEQFF. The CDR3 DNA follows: TGTGCCAGCAGCGTAGAAATTCTATGGGGCGATAGTATGAATGAGCAGTTCTTC.

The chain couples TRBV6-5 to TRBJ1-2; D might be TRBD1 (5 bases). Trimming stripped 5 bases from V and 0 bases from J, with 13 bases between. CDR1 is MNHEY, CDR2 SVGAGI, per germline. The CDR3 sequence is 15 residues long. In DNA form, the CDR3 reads TGTGCCAGCAGTCGGGGGACCGAAACTAACTATGGCTACACCTTC. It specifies CASSRGTETNYGYTF.

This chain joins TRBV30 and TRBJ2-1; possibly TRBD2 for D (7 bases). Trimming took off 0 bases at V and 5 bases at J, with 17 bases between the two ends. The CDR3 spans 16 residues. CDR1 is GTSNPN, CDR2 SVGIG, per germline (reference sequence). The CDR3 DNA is TGTGCCTGGAGTGTACTCCGCGGGGGCCAAAACAATGAGCAGTTCTTC. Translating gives CAWSVLRGGQNNEQFF. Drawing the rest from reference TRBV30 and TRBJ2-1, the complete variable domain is SQTIHQWPATLVQPVGSPLSLECTVEGTSNPNLYWYRQAAGRGLQLLFYSVGIGQISSEVPQNLSASRPQDRQFILSSKKLLLSDSGFYLCAWSVLRGGQNNEQFFGPGTRLTVL.

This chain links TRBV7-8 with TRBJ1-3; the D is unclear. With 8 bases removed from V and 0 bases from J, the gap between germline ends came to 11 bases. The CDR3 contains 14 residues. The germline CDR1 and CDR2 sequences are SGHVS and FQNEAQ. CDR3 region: CASGEAYSGNTIYF. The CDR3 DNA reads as TGTGCCAGCGGTGAGGCCTACTCTGGAAACACCATATATTTT. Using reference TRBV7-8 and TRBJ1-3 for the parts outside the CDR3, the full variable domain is GAGVSQSPRYKVAKRGQDVALRCDPISGHVSLFWYQQALGQGPEFLTYFQNEAQLDKSGLPSDRFFAERPEGSVSTLKIQRTQQEDSAVYLCASGEAYSGNTIYFGEGSWLTVV.

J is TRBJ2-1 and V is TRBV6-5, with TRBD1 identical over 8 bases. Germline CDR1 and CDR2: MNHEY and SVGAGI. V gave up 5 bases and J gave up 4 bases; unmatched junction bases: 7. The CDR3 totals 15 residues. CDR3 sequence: CASSARTGHYNEQFF. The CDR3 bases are TGTGCCAGCAGTGCCAGGACAGGGCATTACAATGAGCAGTTCTTC.

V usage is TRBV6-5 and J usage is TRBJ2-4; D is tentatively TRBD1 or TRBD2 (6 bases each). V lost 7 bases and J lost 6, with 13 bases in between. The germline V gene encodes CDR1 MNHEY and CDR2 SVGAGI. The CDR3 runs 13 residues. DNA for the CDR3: TGTGCCAGCACCCGAGGGGGGAGAAACATTCAGTACTTC. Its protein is CASTRGGRNIQYF.

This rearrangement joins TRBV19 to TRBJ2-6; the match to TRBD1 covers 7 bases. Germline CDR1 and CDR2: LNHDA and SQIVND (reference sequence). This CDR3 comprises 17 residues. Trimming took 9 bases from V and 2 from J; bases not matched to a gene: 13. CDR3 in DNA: TGTGCCAGCCGCCGACAGGGAAGGGTGACTGGGGCCAACGTCCTGACTTTC. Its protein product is CASRRQGRVTGANVLTF.

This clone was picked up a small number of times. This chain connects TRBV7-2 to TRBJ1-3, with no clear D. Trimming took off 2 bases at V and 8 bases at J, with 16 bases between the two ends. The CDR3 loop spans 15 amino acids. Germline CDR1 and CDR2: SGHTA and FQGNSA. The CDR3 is CASSLSGIPSDTIYF. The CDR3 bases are TGTGCCAGCAGCTTATCGGGGATACCCTCGGACACCATATATTTT.

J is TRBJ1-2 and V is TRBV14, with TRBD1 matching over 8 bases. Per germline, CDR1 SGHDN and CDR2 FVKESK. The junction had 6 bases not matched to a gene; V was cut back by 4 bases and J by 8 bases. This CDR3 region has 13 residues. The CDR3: CASSPSTGVGYTF. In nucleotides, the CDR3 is TGTGCCAGCAGCCCCTCGACAGGGGTCGGCTACACCTTC.

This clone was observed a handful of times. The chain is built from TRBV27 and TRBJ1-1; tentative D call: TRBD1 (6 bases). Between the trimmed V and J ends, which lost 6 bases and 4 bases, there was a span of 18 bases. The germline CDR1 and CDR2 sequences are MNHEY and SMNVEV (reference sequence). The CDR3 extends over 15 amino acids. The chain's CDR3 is CASSNDRRAGTEAFF. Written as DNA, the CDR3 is TGTGCCAGCAGCAATGACAGGCGGGCTGGCACTGAAGCTTTCTTT.

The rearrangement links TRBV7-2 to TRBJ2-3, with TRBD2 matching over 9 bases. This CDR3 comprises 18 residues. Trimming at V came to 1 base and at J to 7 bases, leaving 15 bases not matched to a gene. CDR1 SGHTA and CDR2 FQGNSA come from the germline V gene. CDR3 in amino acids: CASSLGASGTTGGYTQYF. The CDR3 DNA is TGTGCCAGCAGCTTAGGGGCTAGCGGGACGACTGGAGGGTATACGCAGTATTTT.

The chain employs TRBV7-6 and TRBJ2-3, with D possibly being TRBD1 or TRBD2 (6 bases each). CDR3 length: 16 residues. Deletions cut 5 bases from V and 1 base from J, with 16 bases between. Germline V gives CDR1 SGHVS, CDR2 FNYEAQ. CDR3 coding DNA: TGTGCCAGCAGCCCTCCTGACAGGAGGGGCACAGATACGCAGTATTTT. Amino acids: CASSPPDRRGTDTQYF.

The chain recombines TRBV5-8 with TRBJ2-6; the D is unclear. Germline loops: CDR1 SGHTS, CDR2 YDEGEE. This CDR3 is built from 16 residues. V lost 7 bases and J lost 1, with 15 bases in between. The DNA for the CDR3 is TGTGCCAGCCGCCGAGAGTACAAATCTGGGGCCAACGTCCTGACTTTC. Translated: CASRREYKSGANVLTF.

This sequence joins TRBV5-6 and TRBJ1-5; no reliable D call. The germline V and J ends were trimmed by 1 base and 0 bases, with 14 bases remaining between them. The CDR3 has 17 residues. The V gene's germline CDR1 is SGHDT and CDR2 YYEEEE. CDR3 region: CASSLTHGFSSNQPQHF. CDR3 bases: TGTGCCAGCAGCTTGACCCACGGATTTTCTAGCAATCAGCCCCAGCATTTT.

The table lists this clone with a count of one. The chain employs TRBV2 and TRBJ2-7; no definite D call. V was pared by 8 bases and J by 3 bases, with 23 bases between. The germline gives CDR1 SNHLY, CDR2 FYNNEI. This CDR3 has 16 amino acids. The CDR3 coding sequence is TGTGCCAGCCCTCCGCTCCTCTTTCTTTTTTTCTACGAGCAGTACTTC. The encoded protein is CASPPLLFLFFYEQYF.

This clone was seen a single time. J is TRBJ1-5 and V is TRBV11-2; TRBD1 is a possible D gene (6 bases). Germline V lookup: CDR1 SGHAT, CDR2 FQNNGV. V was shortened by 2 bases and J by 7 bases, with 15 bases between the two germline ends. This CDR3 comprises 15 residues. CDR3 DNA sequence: TGTGCCAGCAGCTTATCTCAGGGGAGGGGACAGCCCCAGCATTTT. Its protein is CASSLSQGRGQPQHF.

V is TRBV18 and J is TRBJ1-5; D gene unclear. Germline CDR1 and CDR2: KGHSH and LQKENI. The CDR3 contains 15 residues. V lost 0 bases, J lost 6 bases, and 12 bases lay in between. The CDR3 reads CASSPPSGRSQPQHF. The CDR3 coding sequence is TGTGCCAGCTCACCACCGTCAGGCAGGAGTCAGCCCCAGCATTTT.

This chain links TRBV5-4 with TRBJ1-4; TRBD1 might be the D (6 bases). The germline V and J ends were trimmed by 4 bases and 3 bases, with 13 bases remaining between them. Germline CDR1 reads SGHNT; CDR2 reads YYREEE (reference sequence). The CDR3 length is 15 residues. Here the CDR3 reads CASSTYRVANEKLFF. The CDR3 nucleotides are TGTGCCAGCAGCACTTACAGGGTGGCTAATGAAAAACTGTTTTTT.

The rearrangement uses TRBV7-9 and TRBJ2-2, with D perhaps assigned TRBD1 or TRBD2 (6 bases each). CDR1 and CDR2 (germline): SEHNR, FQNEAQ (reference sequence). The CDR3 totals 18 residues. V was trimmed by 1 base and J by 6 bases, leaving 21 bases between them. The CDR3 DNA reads TGTGCCAGCAGCTTAGGTTTGAGGGGAGGCCCAGGGGCCGGGGAGCTGTTTTTT. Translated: CASSLGLRGGPGAGELFF.